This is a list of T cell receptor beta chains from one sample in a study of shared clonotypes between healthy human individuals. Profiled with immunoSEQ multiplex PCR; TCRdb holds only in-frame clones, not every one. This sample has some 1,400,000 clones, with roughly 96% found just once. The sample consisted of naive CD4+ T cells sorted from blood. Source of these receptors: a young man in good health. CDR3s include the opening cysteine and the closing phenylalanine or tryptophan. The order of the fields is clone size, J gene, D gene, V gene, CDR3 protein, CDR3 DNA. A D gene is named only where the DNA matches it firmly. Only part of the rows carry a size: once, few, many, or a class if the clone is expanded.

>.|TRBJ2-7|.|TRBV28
CASSLTRYEQYF
TGTGCCAGCAGTTTAACCCGCTACGAGCAGTACTTC
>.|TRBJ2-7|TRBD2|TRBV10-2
CASTVTSGPYEQYF
TGCGCCAGCACCGTGACTAGCGGTCCCTACGAGCAGTACTTC
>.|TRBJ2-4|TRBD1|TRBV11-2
CASSSPGQALNIQYF
TGTGCCAGCAGCTCCCCGGGACAGGCTCTAAACATTCAGTACTTC
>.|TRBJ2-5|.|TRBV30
CAWARETQYF
TGTGCCTGGGCGAGAGAGACCCAGTACTTC
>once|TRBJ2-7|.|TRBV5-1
CASSLEVFDRTYEQYF
TGCGCCAGCAGCTTGGAGGTATTCGACCGAACCTACGAGCAGTACTTC
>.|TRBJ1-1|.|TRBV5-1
CASSKIGAGVMEAFF
TGCGCCAGCAGCAAAATCGGTGCAGGGGTAATGGAAGCTTTCTTT
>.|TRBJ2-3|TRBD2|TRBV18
CASSPRSSAGGDTQYF
TGTGCCAGCTCACCACGCAGTTCAGCGGGAGGTGATACGCAGTATTTT
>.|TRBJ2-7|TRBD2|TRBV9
CASSVMASGRYEQYF
TGTGCCAGCAGCGTAATGGCTAGCGGGAGGTACGAGCAGTACTTC
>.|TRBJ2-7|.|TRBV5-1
CASSLDLANAYEQYF
TGCGCCAGCAGCTTGGACCTAGCGAACGCCTACGAGCAGTACTTC
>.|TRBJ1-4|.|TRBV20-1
CSARGGSQLFF
TGCAGTGCTCGTGGCGGGAGCCAACTGTTTTTT
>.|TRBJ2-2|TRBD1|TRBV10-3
CATRMDRGSNTGELFF
TGTGCCACCCGGATGGACAGGGGTTCGAACACCGGGGAGCTGTTTTTT
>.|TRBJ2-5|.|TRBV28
CASHSSAGYQETQYF
TGTGCCAGCCATTCGTCCGCCGGCTACCAAGAGACCCAGTACTTC
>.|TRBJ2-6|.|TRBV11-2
CASSPISGGANVLTF
TGTGCCAGCAGCCCGATTTCAGGAGGGGCCAACGTCCTGACTTTC
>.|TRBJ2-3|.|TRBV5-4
CASSLSPGPTDTQYF
TGTGCCAGCAGTTTATCTCCGGGACCAACAGATACGCAGTATTTT
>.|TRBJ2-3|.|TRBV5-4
CASSSVAARTDTQYF
TGTGCCAGCAGCTCTGTGGCGGCCCGCACAGATACGCAGTATTTT
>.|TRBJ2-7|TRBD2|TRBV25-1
CASSLAGRYEQYF
TGTGCCAGCAGTTTAGCGGGAAGGTACGAGCAGTACTTC
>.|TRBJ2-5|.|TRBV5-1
CASRITVETQYF
TGCGCCAGCAGAATCACCGTAGAGACCCAGTACTTC
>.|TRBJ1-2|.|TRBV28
CASSKTSWAAGYTF
TGTGCCAGCAGTAAGACCTCCTGGGCGGCGGGCTACACCTTC
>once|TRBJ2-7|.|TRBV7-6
CASSLRETGDEQYF
TGTGCCAGCAGCCTTCGGGAGACCGGGGACGAGCAGTACTTC
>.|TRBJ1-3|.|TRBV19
CASSIRGRGRVDGNTIYF
TGTGCCAGTAGTATCCGAGGTCGAGGGAGGGTCGACGGAAACACCATATATTTT
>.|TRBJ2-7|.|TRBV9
CASSPFGGSSAYEQYF
TGTGCCAGCAGCCCCTTTGGGGGGAGTTCAGCCTACGAGCAGTACTTC
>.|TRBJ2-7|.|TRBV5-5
CASSSRGGGSEQYF
TGTGCCAGCAGCTCCAGGGGGGGCGGATCCGAGCAGTACTTC
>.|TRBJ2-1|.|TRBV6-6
CASSPPSWPGQFF
TGTGCCAGCAGCCCCCCCTCGTGGCCCGGGCAGTTCTTC
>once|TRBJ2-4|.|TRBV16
CASSQSWGRQMLAKNIQYF
TGTGCCAGCAGCCAATCGTGGGGACGACAGATGCTAGCCAAAAACATTCAGTACTTC
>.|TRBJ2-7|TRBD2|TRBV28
CASRRPPWASGTISYEQYF
TGTGCCAGCAGGCGCCCCCCGTGGGCTAGCGGTACTATTTCCTACGAGCAGTACTTC
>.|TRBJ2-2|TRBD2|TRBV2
CASSEVAGVPGELFF
TGTGCCAGCAGTGAAGTAGCGGGAGTCCCCGGGGAGCTGTTTTTT
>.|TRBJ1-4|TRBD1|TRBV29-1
CSVEVPQYGQGLEKLFF
TGCAGCGTCGAAGTCCCCCAATACGGACAGGGCCTTGAAAAACTGTTTTTT
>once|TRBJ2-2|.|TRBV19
CASSGAGELFF
TGTGCCAGTAGCGGAGCCGGGGAGCTGTTTTTT
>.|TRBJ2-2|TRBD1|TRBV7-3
CASSFGTGSTGELFF
TGTGCCAGCAGCTTCGGGACAGGTTCAACCGGGGAGCTGTTTTTT
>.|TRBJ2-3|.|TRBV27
CASSFGRQVLDTQYF
TGTGCCAGCAGTTTCGGACGGCAAGTTTTAGATACGCAGTATTTT
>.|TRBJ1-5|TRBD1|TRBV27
CASSLETGGLPQHF
TGTGCCAGCAGTTTAGAGACAGGGGGCCTCCCCCAGCATTTT
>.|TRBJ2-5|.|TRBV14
CASRGGPQETQYF
TGTGCCAGCAGAGGCGGTCCCCAAGAGACCCAGTACTTC
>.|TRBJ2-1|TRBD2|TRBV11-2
CASSSLAYNEQFF
TGTGCCAGCAGCTCACTAGCGTACAATGAGCAGTTCTTC
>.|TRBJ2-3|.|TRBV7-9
CASSPRLSTDTQYF
TGTGCCAGCAGCCCTCGACTTTCCACAGATACGCAGTATTTT
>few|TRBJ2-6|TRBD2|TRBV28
CASLPTSSTGANVLTF
TGTGCCAGCTTACCGACTAGCAGTACTGGGGCCAACGTCCTGACTTTC
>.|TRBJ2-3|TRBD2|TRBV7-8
CASSWTSGLTDTQYF
TGTGCCAGCAGCTGGACTAGCGGGCTCACAGATACGCAGTATTTT
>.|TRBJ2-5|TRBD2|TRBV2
CASRSQFGGRAGETQYF
TGTGCCAGCCGAAGCCAGTTTGGCGGGAGGGCGGGGGAGACCCAGTACTTC
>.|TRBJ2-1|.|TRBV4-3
CASSQGRLAWQFF
TGCGCCAGCAGCCAAGGGCGTCTAGCGTGGCAGTTCTTC
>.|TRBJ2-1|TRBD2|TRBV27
CASRGTSGYNEQFF
TGTGCCAGCCGAGGAACTAGCGGGTACAATGAGCAGTTCTTC
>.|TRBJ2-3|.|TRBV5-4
CASSLGHAEAQYF
TGTGCCAGCAGCTTGGGTCACGCGGAGGCGCAGTATTTT
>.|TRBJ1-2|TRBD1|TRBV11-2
CASSSWPRTGGYDYGYTF
TGTGCCAGCAGCTCATGGCCCCGGACAGGGGGGTATGACTATGGCTACACCTTC
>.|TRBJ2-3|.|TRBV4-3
CASSPKRLGLRTDTQYF
TGCGCCAGCAGCCCTAAAAGGCTGGGACTTCGCACAGATACGCAGTATTTT
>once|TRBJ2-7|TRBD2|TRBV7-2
CASSLHPGGPWYEQYF
TGTGCCAGCAGCTTACATCCGGGAGGGCCTTGGTACGAGCAGTACTTC
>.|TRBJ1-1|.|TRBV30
CAWSSQGPRHTEAFF
TGTGCCTGGAGTTCACAGGGACCCAGGCACACTGAAGCCTTCTTT
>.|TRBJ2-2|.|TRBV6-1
CASSIAQGSGELFF
TGTGCCAGCAGTATTGCGCAGGGGTCCGGGGAGCTGTTTTTT
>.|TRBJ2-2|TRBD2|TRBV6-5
CASRPGGAGELFF
TGTGCCAGCAGACCTGGGGGGGCCGGGGAGCTGTTTTTT
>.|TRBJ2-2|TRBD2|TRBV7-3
CASSLWASGRGDTGELFF
TGTGCCAGCAGCTTGTGGGCTAGCGGGAGAGGTGACACCGGGGAGCTGTTTTTT
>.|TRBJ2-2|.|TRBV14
CASSQVAGGELFF
TGTGCCAGCAGCCAGGTGGCGGGCGGGGAGCTGTTTTTT
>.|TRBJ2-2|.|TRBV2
CASSDRRDPGELFF
TGTGCCAGCAGTGATAGAAGGGACCCCGGGGAGCTGTTTTTT
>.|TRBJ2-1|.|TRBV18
CASSPSTRVLGNEQFF
TGTGCCAGCTCACCTTCGACACGCGTTTTGGGCAATGAGCAGTTCTTC
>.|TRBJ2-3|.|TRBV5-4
CASSLDGDTQYF
TGTGCCAGCAGCTTGGATGGAGATACGCAGTATTTT
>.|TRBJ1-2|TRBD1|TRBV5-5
CASSIPQGAHGYTF
TGTGCCAGCAGCATCCCTCAGGGGGCGCACGGCTACACCTTC
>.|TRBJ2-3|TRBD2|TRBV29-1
CSVKGLAGGIGRDTQYF
TGCAGCGTCAAGGGACTAGCGGGAGGGATTGGTAGAGATACGCAGTATTTT
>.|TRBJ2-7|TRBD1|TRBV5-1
CASSSDRGHPYEQYF
TGCGCCAGCAGCTCGGACAGGGGACATCCCTACGAGCAGTACTTC
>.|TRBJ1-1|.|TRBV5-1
CASSLYRSETEAFF
TGCGCCAGCAGCTTGTACAGGTCGGAGACTGAAGCTTTCTTT